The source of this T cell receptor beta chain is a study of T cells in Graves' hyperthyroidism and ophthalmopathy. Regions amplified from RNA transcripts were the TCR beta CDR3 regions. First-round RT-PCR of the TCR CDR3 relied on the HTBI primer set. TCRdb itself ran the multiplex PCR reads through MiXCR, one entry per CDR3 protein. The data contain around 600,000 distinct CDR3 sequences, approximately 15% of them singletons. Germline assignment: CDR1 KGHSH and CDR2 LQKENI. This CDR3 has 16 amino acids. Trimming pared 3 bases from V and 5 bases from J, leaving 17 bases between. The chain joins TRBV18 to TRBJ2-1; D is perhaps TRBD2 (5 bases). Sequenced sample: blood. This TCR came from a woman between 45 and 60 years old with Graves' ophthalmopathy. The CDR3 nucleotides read TGTGCCAGCTCACCGTTCGAGGGCCCCGTAGACAATGAGCAGTTCTTC. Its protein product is CASSPFEGPVDNEQFF.